The entry that follows covers one TCR beta chain sequence. Its antigen remains unknown. These data originate in a study of T cell responses to AZD1222 COVID-19 vaccine. The table came from immunoSEQ multiplex PCR; TCRdb's copy has only in-frame clones and leaves some out. The data contain some 140,000 clones, more than 85% of them singletons. Study results and caveats: In all cases, repertoires were sampled only after the peak T cell response. At baseline, seropositivity was found in only a handful of AZD1222 recipients.

The receptor comes from an adult in good health. The sample in question was peripheral blood, obtained on day 0 of AZD1222 vaccination.

The CDR3 DNA reads TGTGCCAGCAGTGAACGGGGTGGGTATCAGGAGCAGTTCTTC. This translates into CASSERGGYQEQFF. The chain has TRBV6-1 and TRBJ2-1, with D tentatively TRBD2 (5 bases). The CDR3 runs 14 residues. Germline V CDR1 and CDR2: MNHNS, SASEGT. V was clipped by 2 bases and J by 10 bases, with 15 bases between them.